Shown below are 15 T cell receptor beta chains from a single sample sequenced in a study of blood T cell repertoires in COVID-19. The repertoire was sequenced with immunoSEQ multiplex PCR; TCRdb's copy has only in-frame clones and lacks some. There are some 110,000 clones in the sample; about 64% occur only once, and about 0.85% lies in the top ten. The sequenced sample was peripheral blood. The receptors were sampled from a human donor with acute or convalescent COVID-19. The donor label of this sample is uncertain.

This clone was counted between two and nine times. The rearrangement joins TRBV5-6 to TRBJ1-2; 8 bases line up with TRBD1. Losses at the gene ends were 6 bases for V and 4 bases for J; bases not matched to a gene: 8. This CDR3 has 14 amino acids. Germline CDR1 SGHDT, CDR2 YYEEEE. Here the CDR3 reads CASTARTGSYGYTF. CDR3 sequence (DNA): TGTGCCAGCACCGCTAGGACAGGGAGCTATGGCTACACCTTC.

The chain employs TRBV5-8 and TRBJ2-1, with 10 bases fitting TRBD1. The length of the CDR3 is 17 residues. V was clipped by 4 bases and J by 8 bases; unmatched bases: 15. Germline V gene lookup returns CDR1 SGHTS and CDR2 YDEGEE. CDR3 sequence reads: CASSLGQGGPLVDEQFF. The CDR3 DNA reads as TGTGCCAGCAGCCTAGGACAGGGGGGACCCCTGGTCGATGAGCAGTTCTTC.

V is TRBV7-6 and J is TRBJ1-6; maybe TRBD1 (6 bases). CDR3 size: 12 residues. CDR1 and CDR2 from the germline V gene are SGHVS and FNYEAQ. With 7 bases removed from V and 7 bases from J, the gap between germline ends came to 8 bases. In DNA, the CDR3 is TGTGCCAGCACCACAGGGAATTCACCCCTCCACTTT. This encodes CASTTGNSPLHF.

This clone was observed once. The V call is TRBV2, the J call TRBJ1-4; tentative D call: TRBD1 (5 bases). CDR1 is SNHLY and CDR2 is FYNNEI in the germline V gene. Trimming took 6 bases from V and 6 from J, leaving 14 bases between them. This CDR3 region has 14 residues. This CDR3 is CASRNPGWDEKLFF. CDR3 DNA sequence: TGTGCCAGCAGGAATCCAGGGTGGGATGAAAAACTGTTTTTT.

The chain is built from TRBV4-1 and TRBJ2-1, with TRBD2 as a possible D gene (6 bases). The CDR3 is made up of 16 amino acids. Trimming pared 1 base from V and 0 bases from J, leaving 10 bases between. Germline loops: CDR1 MGHRA, CDR2 YSYEKL. The CDR3 nucleotides are TGCGCCAGCAGCCAAGCTCGGGGGAACTCCTACAATGAGCAGTTCTTC. Protein sequence: CASSQARGNSYNEQFF.

The CDR3 region has the DNA TGTGCCAGTAGTATAGATTCCCTAATGGGCAATTCACCCCTCCACTTT. Protein product: CASSIDSLMGNSPLHF. The chain is built from TRBV19 and TRBJ1-6; D is undetermined. This CDR3 has 16 amino acids. The V end was cut by 0 bases, the J end by 7 bases, with 13 bases between. Germline assignment: CDR1 LNHDA and CDR2 SQIVND (reference sequence).

This clone was counted a few times. The chain joins TRBV2 to TRBJ2-1; TRBD2 agrees at 8 bases. Germline V gene sequence: CDR1 SNHLY, CDR2 FYNNEI. The length of the CDR3 is 14 residues. V lost 5 bases to trimming and J lost 3 bases; unmatched junction nucleotides: 3. CDR3 sequence (DNA): TGTGCCAGCAGTAAGGCGGGGGGCTACAATGAGCAGTTCTTC. This encodes CASSKAGGYNEQFF. Filled out from reference TRBV2 and TRBJ2-1, the complete variable domain reads EPEVTQTPSHQVTQMGQEVILRCVPISNHLYFYWYRQILGQKVEFLVSFYNNEISEKSEIFDDQFSVERPDGSNFTLKIRSTKLEDSAMYFCASSKAGGYNEQFFGPGTRLTVL.

This clone was recorded at least ten times. This rearrangement joins TRBV19 to TRBJ2-3; 10 nucleotides match TRBD1. Germline-derived CDR1 and CDR2 are LNHDA and SQIVND (reference sequence). V was pared by 5 bases and J by 6 bases, with 5 bases of the junction left unmatched. The CDR3 contains 14 residues. CDR3 region: CASSSGQGIDTQYF. Here the CDR3 DNA reads TGTGCCAGTAGTTCGGGACAGGGGATTGATACGCAGTATTTT. Full variable domain (remainder filled in from reference TRBV19 and TRBJ2-3): DGGITQSPKYLFRKEGQNVTLSCEQNLNHDAMYWYRQDPGQGLRLIYYSQIVNDFQKGDIAEGYSVSREKKESFPLTVTSAQKNPTAFYLCASSSGQGIDTQYFGPGTRLTVL.

This clone appeared a single time. The chain's CDR3 is CASSLGEAGWRNWYTEAFF. The CDR3 region has the DNA TGTGCCAGCAGCTTAGGTGAAGCGGGCTGGAGGAATTGGTACACTGAAGCTTTCTTT. This chain uses TRBV7-2 with TRBJ1-1, with no clear D. Germline V gives CDR1 SGHTA, CDR2 FQGNSA. The CDR3 is 19 amino acids. Trimming stripped 1 base from V and 3 bases from J, with 24 bases between.

The chain employs TRBV9 and TRBJ1-2, with D tentatively TRBD1 (6 bases). The V gene lost 3 bases and the J gene lost 5 bases, with 17 bases spanning the gap. The CDR3 totals 15 residues. Germline CDR1 reads SGDLS; CDR2 reads YYNGEE. This chain's CDR3 is CASSENREKEYGYTF. Here the CDR3 DNA reads TGTGCCAGCAGCGAGAACAGGGAGAAAGAATATGGCTACACCTTC.

In its sample, this clone was seen a few times. Its ends do not fully match the called genes, so a read error is possible. The CDR3 region is CASSQTGSGIF. The CDR3 DNA reads TGTGCCAGCAGTCAGACAGGTAGCGGGATCTTC. V is TRBV12-3 or TRBV12-4 and J is TRBJ2-1, with 8 nucleotides matching TRBD2. CDR3 length: 11 residues.

The rearrangement joins TRBV7-2 to TRBJ2-7; TRBD1 matches 10 bases. The germline gives CDR1 SGHTA, CDR2 FQGNSA. The CDR3 is made up of 14 amino acids. V shed 5 bases, J shed 4 bases, and the junction held 5 bases outside the gene matches. The chain's CDR3 is CASSRTGGGYEQYF. The CDR3 region has the DNA TGTGCCAGCAGCAGGACAGGGGGTGGTTACGAGCAGTACTTC.

The J gene is TRBJ1-2, the V gene TRBV2; D not certain. The V gene's germline CDR1 is SNHLY and CDR2 FYNNEI. CDR3 length: 16 residues. V lost 8 bases and J 2 bases, leaving 21 bases between the germline ends. CDR3 bases: TGTGCCAGCCACCCCCAAGGGAGGACGGCGAACTATGGCTACACCTTC. Protein: CASHPQGRTANYGYTF.

Only a few counts were recorded for this clone. The rearrangement joins TRBV19 to TRBJ1-5, with D unclear. V lost 1 base, J lost 3 bases, and 7 bases lay in between. CDR3 size: 14 residues. Germline CDR1 reads LNHDA; CDR2 reads SQIVND (reference sequence). In DNA, the CDR3 is TGTGCCAGTAGTATAGGACACTCCAATCAGCCCCAGCATTTT. It encodes CASSIGHSNQPQHF.

J is TRBJ1-4 and V is TRBV29-1, with D maybe TRBD1 (6 bases). This CDR3 comprises 14 residues. Germline lookup yields CDR1 SQVTM and CDR2 ANQGSEA. V was pared by 7 bases and J by 8 bases, with 20 bases between. The CDR3 region is CSADPTGIGEKLFF. CDR3 in DNA: TGCAGCGCTGACCCCACAGGGATCGGGGAAAAACTGTTTTTT.